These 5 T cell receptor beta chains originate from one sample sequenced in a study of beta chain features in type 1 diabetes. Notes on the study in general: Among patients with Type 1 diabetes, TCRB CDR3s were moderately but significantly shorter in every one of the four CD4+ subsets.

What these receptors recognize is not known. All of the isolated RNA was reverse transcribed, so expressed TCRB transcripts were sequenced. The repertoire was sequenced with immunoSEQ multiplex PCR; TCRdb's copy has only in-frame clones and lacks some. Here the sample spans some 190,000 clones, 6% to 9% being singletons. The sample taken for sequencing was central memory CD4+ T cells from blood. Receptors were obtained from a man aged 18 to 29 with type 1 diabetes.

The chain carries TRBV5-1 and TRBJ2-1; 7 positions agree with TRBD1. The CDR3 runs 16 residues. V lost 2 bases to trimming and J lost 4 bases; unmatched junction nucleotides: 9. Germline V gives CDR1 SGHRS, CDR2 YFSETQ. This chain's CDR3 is CASSFLQGQTYNEQFF. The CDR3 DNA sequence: TGCGCCAGCAGCTTCCTCCAGGGACAGACGTACAATGAGCAGTTCTTC.

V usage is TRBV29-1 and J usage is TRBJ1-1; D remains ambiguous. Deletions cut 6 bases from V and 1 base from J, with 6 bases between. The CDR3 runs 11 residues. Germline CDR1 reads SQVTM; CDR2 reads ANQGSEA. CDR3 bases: TGCAGCGTGGGCAGGAACACTGAAGCTTTCTTT. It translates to CSVGRNTEAFF. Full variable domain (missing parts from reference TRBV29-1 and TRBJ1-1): SAVISQKPSRDICQRGTSLTIQCQVDSQVTMMFWYRQQPGQSLTLIATANQGSEATYESGFVIDKFPISRPNLTFSTLTVSNMSPEDSSIYLCSVGRNTEAFFGQGTRLTVV.

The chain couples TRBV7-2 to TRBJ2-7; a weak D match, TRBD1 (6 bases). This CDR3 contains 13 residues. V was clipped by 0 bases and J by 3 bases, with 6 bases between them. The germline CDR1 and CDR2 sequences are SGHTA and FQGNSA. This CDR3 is CASSLARGYEQYF. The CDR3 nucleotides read TGTGCCAGCAGCTTAGCCAGGGGCTACGAGCAGTACTTC.

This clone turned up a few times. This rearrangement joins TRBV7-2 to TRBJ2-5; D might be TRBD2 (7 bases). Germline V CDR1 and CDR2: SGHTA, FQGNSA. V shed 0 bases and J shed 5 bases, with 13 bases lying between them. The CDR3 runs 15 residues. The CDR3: CASSLAGGPGETQYF. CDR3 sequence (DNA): TGTGCCAGCAGCTTAGCGGGGGGGCCCGGCGAGACCCAGTACTTC.

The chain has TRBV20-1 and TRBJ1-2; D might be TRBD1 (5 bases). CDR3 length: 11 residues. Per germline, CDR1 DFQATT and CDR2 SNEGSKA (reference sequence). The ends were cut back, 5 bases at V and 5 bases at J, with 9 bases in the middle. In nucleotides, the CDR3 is TGCAGTGCTGGCGGGGCGTATGGCTACACCTTC. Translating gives CSAGGAYGYTF.